This T cell receptor beta chain was identified in a study of response to subunit inactivated influenza vaccine. Study-wide results and caveats: Authors suggested few new T cells are recruited by each seasonal influenza vaccination.

Trimming stripped 0 bases from V and 7 bases from J, with 11 bases between. The CDR3 runs to 13 residues. The V gene's germline CDR1 is SGHRS and CDR2 YFSETQ. One entry per CDR3 protein results from TCRdb running MiXCR on the RT-PCR reads. Of hundreds of thousands of distinct CDR3 sequences listed, about 18% are singletons. As regards this clonotype: The target antigen is unknown.

The V gene is TRBV5-1, the J gene TRBJ2-7; D remains unclear. The source material was PBMCs from blood, sampled around 5 days after vaccination. This clonotype originated in a man aged 50 or older who received an inactivated influenza vaccine. CDR3 DNA sequence: TGCGCCAGCAGCTTGGCTCGGTTGGGGGAGCAGTACTTC. Its translation: CASSLARLGEQYF.